This record covers a single TCR beta chain. This specimen comes from a study of blood T cell repertoires in COVID-19. Produced via immunoSEQ multiplex PCR; TCRdb's table is partial and in-frame only. Of around 250,000 clones listed, around 80% are singletons. Germline assignment: CDR1 MNHEY and CDR2 SMNVEV (reference sequence). The CDR3 is 13 amino acids. V dropped 6 bases and J dropped 4 bases, with 12 bases sitting between them. Material: peripheral blood. This clonotype was sampled from a woman aged 18-29 years with acute or convalescent COVID-19. The rearrangement links TRBV27 to TRBJ2-5; perhaps TRBD1 as D (5 bases). This chain's CDR3 is CASRLTAVETQYF. The CDR3 DNA follows: TGTGCCAGCAGGCTGACAGCCGTAGAGACCCAGTACTTC.